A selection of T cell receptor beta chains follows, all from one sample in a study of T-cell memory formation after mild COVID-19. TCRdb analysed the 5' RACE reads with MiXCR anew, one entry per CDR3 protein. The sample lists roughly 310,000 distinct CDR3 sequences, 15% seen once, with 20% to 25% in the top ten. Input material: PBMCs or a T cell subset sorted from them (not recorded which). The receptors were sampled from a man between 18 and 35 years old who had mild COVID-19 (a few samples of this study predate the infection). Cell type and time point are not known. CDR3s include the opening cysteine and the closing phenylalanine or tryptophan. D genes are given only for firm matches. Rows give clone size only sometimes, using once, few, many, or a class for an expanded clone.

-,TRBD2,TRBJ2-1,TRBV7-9,TGTGCCAGCAGCTCCTGGGGAGCGGGGGACAATGAGCAGTTCTTC,CASSSWGAGDNEQFF
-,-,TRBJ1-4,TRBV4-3,TGCGCCAGCAGCCAAGAGCGATCAACTAATGAAAAACTGTTTTTT,CASSQERSTNEKLFF
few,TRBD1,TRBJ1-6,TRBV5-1,TGCGCCAGCAGCCCTGAGGGGGACAGTCATTCGAGGGTCCTCCACTTT,CASSPEGDSHSRVLHF
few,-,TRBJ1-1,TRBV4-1,TGCGCCAGCAGCCGCACCGGACAGTTGAACACTGAAGCTTTCTTT,CASSRTGQLNTEAFF
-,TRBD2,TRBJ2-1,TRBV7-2,TGTGCCAGCAGCTTAGTCTGGGGGGGCAATGAGCAGTTCTTC,CASSLVWGGNEQFF
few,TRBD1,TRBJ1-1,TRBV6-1,TGTGCCAGCAGTGAATACACAGGGGCCACTGAAGCTTTCTTT,CASSEYTGATEAFF
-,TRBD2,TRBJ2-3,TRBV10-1,TGCGCCAGCAGTGAGTCGGGCGCGGGGGGCACAGATACGCAGTATTTT,CASSESGAGGTDTQYF
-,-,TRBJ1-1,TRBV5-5,TGTGCCAGCAGCTTGGATTGGAACTCTGAAGCTTTCTTT,CASSLDWNSEAFF
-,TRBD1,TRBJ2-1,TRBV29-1,TGCAGCGTTGAAGAAGGGACAGGGGACAATGAGCAGTTCTTC,CSVEEGTGDNEQFF
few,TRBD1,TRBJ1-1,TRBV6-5,TGTGCCAGCAGTTACTCGGTCCCGGGACAGGATTGGATCACTGAAGCTTTCTTT,CASSYSVPGQDWITEAFF
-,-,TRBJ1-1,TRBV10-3,TGTGCCATCAGTATAGACAGCTGGAACACTGAAGCTTTCTTT,CAISIDSWNTEAFF
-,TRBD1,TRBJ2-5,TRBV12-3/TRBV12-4,TGTGCCAGCAGACCGGGACAGAGCGAGACCCAGTACTTC,CASRPGQSETQYF
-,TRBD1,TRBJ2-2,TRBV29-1,TGCAGCGTTGGAGGGACAGGGTCTGGAACCGGGGAGCTGTTTTTT,CSVGGTGSGTGELFF
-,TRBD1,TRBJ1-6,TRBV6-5,TGTGCCAGCTGGGACAGGGGTTATTCACCCATCCACTTT,CASWDRGYSPIHF
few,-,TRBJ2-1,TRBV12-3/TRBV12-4,TGTGCCAGCACCAACGGACGCAGGACTTCGATTCGCAATGAGCAGTTCTTC,CASTNGRRTSIRNEQFF
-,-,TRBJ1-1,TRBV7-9,TGTGCCAGCAGCACTCCCGGGGCTGAAGCTTTCTTT,CASSTPGAEAFF
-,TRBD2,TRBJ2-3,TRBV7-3,TGTGCCAGCAGCTTAATTCCAGCGGGGGTCACAGATACGCAGTATTTT,CASSLIPAGVTDTQYF
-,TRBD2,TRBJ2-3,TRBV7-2,TGTGCCAGCAGCAGTAGCGGGGCCGCAACAGATACGCAGTATTTT,CASSSSGAATDTQYF
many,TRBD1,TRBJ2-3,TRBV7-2,TGTGCCAGCAGCCCGGGACAGGGGCCAGATACGCAGTATTTT,CASSPGQGPDTQYF
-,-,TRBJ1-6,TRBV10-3,TGTGCCATCAGTGTGAGGCAGGATAATTCACCCCTCCACTTT,CAISVRQDNSPLHF
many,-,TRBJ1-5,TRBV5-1,TGCGCCAGCAGCCCAGCGGCAGATCAGCCCCAGCATTTT,CASSPAADQPQHF
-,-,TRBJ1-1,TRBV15,TGTGCCACCAGCAGAGATCGCAACACTGAAGCTTTCTTT,CATSRDRNTEAFF
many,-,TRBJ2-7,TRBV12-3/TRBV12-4,TGTGCCAGCACACCGTCGGGGATTTCCGAGCAGTACTTC,CASTPSGISEQYF
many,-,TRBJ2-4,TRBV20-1,TGCAGTGCTAGAGCCGGGACAGCCAAAAACATTCAGTACTTC,CSARAGTAKNIQYF
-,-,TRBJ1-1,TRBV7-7,TGTGCTAGCAGCCGGGAACAGGGAGCTGAAGCTTTCTTT,CASSREQGAEAFF